One and the same sample provided the 19 T cell receptor beta chains below, sequenced in a study of beta chain features in type 1 diabetes. Expressed TCRB transcripts were sequenced, since all the RNA that had been isolated was reverse transcribed. TCRdb keeps only in-frame clones here, not all; method: immunoSEQ multiplex PCR. The sample gives roughly 150,000 clones, 7% to 10% of which show up once; over 2% is in the top ten. The specimen sequenced was central memory CD4+ T cells from blood. Receptors originate from a woman aged 18-29 years in good health.

The chain has TRBV30 and TRBJ1-3; no clear D. Germline V gene lookup returns CDR1 GTSNPN and CDR2 SVGIG (reference sequence). The V gene lost 4 bases and the J gene lost 0 bases, with 7 bases spanning the gap. The CDR3 length is 13 residues. The CDR3: CAWNPLSGNTIYF. In DNA, the CDR3 is TGTGCCTGGAATCCTCTCTCTGGAAACACCATATATTTT.

This clone came up a few times. This chain uses TRBV7-2 with TRBJ2-5; TRBD2 aligns across 11 bases. Germline V gene data show CDR1 as SGHTA and CDR2 as FQGNSA. This CDR3 spans 11 amino acids. The CDR3 here is CGSGGAETQYF. Here the CDR3 DNA reads TGTGGTAGCGGGGGGGCGGAGACCCAGTACTTC.

This clone has a handful of counts. The V and J genes are TRBV2 and TRBJ2-2, with 7 nucleotides matching TRBD1. V shed 7 bases, J shed 6 bases, and the junction held 8 bases outside the gene matches. In germline, CDR1 is SNHLY, CDR2 FYNNEI. This CDR3 has 14 residues. CDR3 DNA sequence: TGTGCCAGCAAGCGACAGGGTCTTGCCGGGGAGCTGTTTTTT. It translates to CASKRQGLAGELFF.

Comments on this clone: The junction departs from the called germline gene at one end, perhaps through a read error. The chain couples TRBV7-7 to TRBJ2-3, with 9 bases lining up with TRBD2. The germline V gene has CDR1 SSHAT and CDR2 FNYEAQ (reference sequence). The CDR3 sequence is 15 residues long. CDR3: CASSSRSGSADTQYF. In DNA form, the CDR3 reads TGTGCTAGCAGCTCCCGTAGCGGGAGTGCAGATACGCAGTATTTT.

This clone has a handful of counts. V and J are TRBV7-2 and TRBJ2-3; tentatively, D is TRBD2 (6 bases). The CDR3 consists of 15 residues. Germline V gene data show CDR1 as SGHTA and CDR2 as FQGNSA. The V end was cut by 5 bases, the J end by 0 bases, with 12 bases between. CDR3 coding DNA: TGTGCCAGCAGCCAGGACTATCTCAGCACAGATACGCAGTATTTT. Residues: CASSQDYLSTDTQYF. Variable domain in full (rest from reference TRBV7-2 and TRBJ2-3): GAGVSQSPSNKVTEKGKDVELRCDPISGHTALYWYRQSLGQGLEFLIYFQGNSAPDKSGLPSDRFSAERTGGSVSTLTIQRTQQEDSAVYLCASSQDYLSTDTQYFGPGTRLTVL.

In this sample, this clone turned up a few times. V gene TRBV15 combines with J gene TRBJ2-1; the D gene is possibly TRBD1 (6 bases). CDR3 length equals 15 residues. Germline V gene data show CDR1 as LNHNV and CDR2 as YYDKDF (reference sequence). The V end lost 0 bases, the J end lost 6 bases, and 12 bases lay between the germline ends. The DNA of the CDR3 is TGTGCCACCAGCAGAGATATTAACAGGGTCAATGAGCAGTTCTTC. It is translated as CATSRDINRVNEQFF.

This sequence joins TRBV5-4 and TRBJ1-5, with D tentatively TRBD1 (6 bases). The CDR3 extends over 14 amino acids. Deletions cut 4 bases from V and 3 bases from J, with 11 bases between. Germline CDR1 and CDR2: SGHNT and YYREEE (reference sequence). CDR3 protein: CASSIDRHNQPQHF. In DNA form, the CDR3 reads TGTGCCAGCAGCATCGACAGGCACAATCAGCCCCAGCATTTT. Complete variable domain (other parts from reference TRBV5-4 and TRBJ1-5): ETGVTQSPTHLIKTRGQQVTLRCSSQSGHNTVSWYQQALGQGPQFIFQYYREEENGRGNFPPRFSGLQFPNYSSELNVNALELDDSALYLCASSIDRHNQPQHFGDGTRLSIL.

This clone came up a few times. The V gene is TRBV18, the J gene TRBJ2-7, with 11 bases that match TRBD2. The length of the CDR3 is 17 residues. J lost 2 bases, V lost 3 bases, and 9 bases had no gene match. Germline lookup yields CDR1 KGHSH and CDR2 LQKENI. The DNA for the CDR3 is TGTGCCAGCTCACCTGTGCTAGCGGGAGGAGGGACCTACGAGCAGTACTTC. Its protein product is CASSPVLAGGGTYEQYF. Full variable domain (outside the CDR3, taken from reference TRBV18 and TRBJ2-7): NAGVMQNPRHLVRRRGQEARLRCSPMKGHSHVYWYRQLPEEGLKFMVYLQKENIIDESGMPKERFSAEFPKEGPSILRIQQVVRGDSAAYFCASSPVLAGGGTYEQYFGPGTRLTVT.

The chain has TRBV2 and TRBJ2-5, with 12 bases lining up with TRBD2. The CDR3 is 14 residues long. J gave up 5 bases and V 5 bases, and 3 bases lay outside the gene matches. CDR1 and CDR2 from the germline V gene are SNHLY and FYNNEI. CDR3 coding DNA: TGTGCCAGCAGTCCGGGACTAGCGGGCGAGACCCAGTACTTC. It codes for CASSPGLAGETQYF.

With regard to this clone: The conserved phenylalanine or tryptophan normally closing the CDR3 is absent here, so this likely arose from a read error. The DNA is omitted, as the CDR3 cannot be located on it reliably, and the CDR3 follows TCRdb's listing. The gene calls are TRBV5-6 and TRBJ1-1; the D segment call TRBD1 is taken from the table without a DNA check. The CDR3 has 14 amino acids, counting both end residues. Germline V gene sequence: CDR1 SGHDT, CDR2 YYEEEE. CDR3 sequence reads: CASSQGHTGEHGPT.

V and J are TRBV5-4 and TRBJ1-2; 10 bases align to TRBD1. The CDR3 covers 19 residues. V dropped 0 bases and J dropped 7; count of bases not matched to a gene: 18. Germline-derived CDR1 and CDR2 are SGHNT and YYREEE (reference sequence). The CDR3 DNA is TGTGCCAGCAGCTTGGTCCCCATGAGACAGGGGGCGAAAGAAAGTGGCTACACCTTC. This sequence encodes CASSLVPMRQGAKESGYTF.

This clone appeared a few times. The gene calls are TRBV30 and TRBJ1-5, with 8 bases aligning to TRBD1. V was pared by 3 bases and J by 3 bases, with 4 bases of the junction left unmatched. CDR1 is GTSNPN and CDR2 is SVGIG in the germline V gene (reference sequence). The CDR3 sequence is 14 residues long. CDR3 sequence (DNA): TGTGCCTGGAGAGGACAGGGTAACAATCAGCCCCAGCATTTT. The encoded protein is CAWRGQGNNQPQHF.

This clone was detected only a few times. J is TRBJ1-2 and V is TRBV30; D is perhaps TRBD1 (6 bases). Germline V lookup: CDR1 GTSNPN, CDR2 SVGIG (reference sequence). V shed 1 base and J shed 4 bases, with 10 bases lying between them. The CDR3 length is 13 residues. CDR3 sequence (DNA): TGTGCCTGGAGTGCTGGACAGCGCTATGGCTACACCTTC. Translated: CAWSAGQRYGYTF. The whole variable domain, remainder taken from reference TRBV30 and TRBJ1-2, is SQTIHQWPATLVQPVGSPLSLECTVEGTSNPNLYWYRQAAGRGLQLLFYSVGIGQISSEVPQNLSASRPQDRQFILSSKKLLLSDSGFYLCAWSAGQRYGYTFGSGTRLTVV.

The chain employs TRBV27 and TRBJ1-2; maybe TRBD1 (6 bases). The V end was cut by 3 bases, the J end by 7 bases, with 12 bases between. This CDR3 has 13 amino acids. Germline CDR1 MNHEY, CDR2 SMNVEV (reference sequence). CDR3 residues: CASSFTGIGGYTF. The CDR3 region has the DNA TGTGCCAGCAGTTTCACAGGGATCGGTGGCTACACCTTC.

This clone was detected a few times. The chain links TRBV11-2 to TRBJ1-6, with a possible D match to TRBD1 (5 bases). CDR1 is SGHAT and CDR2 is FQNNGV in the germline V gene. The CDR3 extends over 14 amino acids. V was cut by 5 bases and J by 5 bases, with 10 bases left in between. The CDR3 region is CASSRDWNNSPLHF. The CDR3 DNA reads TGTGCCAGCAGCCGGGACTGGAATAATTCACCCCTCCACTTT.

The rearrangement uses TRBV7-9 and TRBJ1-3; D possibly corresponds to TRBD1 (6 bases). Trimming took 3 bases from V and 4 from J, leaving 10 bases between them. The CDR3 consists of 14 residues. The germline V gene encodes CDR1 SEHNR and CDR2 FQNEAQ (reference sequence). CDR3 sequence reads: CASSLQGYGNTIYF. Written as DNA, the CDR3 is TGTGCCAGCAGCTTGCAGGGGTACGGAAACACCATATATTTT.

The V call is TRBV5-4, the J call TRBJ2-3; D is perhaps TRBD2 (5 bases). CDR3 length equals 12 residues. V lost 4 bases and J lost 6, with 9 bases in between. Per the germline V gene, CDR1 is SGHNT and CDR2 is YYREEE (reference sequence). The CDR3 sequence is CASSPSHDTQYF. CDR3 DNA sequence: TGTGCCAGCAGCCCTAGCCACGATACGCAGTATTTT. Supplemented by reference TRBV5-4 and TRBJ2-3, the full variable domain reads ETGVTQSPTHLIKTRGQQVTLRCSSQSGHNTVSWYQQALGQGPQFIFQYYREEENGRGNFPPRFSGLQFPNYSSELNVNALELDDSALYLCASSPSHDTQYFGPGTRLTVL.

The count of this clone is one. The J gene is TRBJ2-7, the V gene TRBV10-3, with TRBD2 matching over 13 bases. Germline loops: CDR1 ENHRY, CDR2 SYGVKD. CDR3 length: 16 amino acids. V dropped 8 bases and J dropped 0; count of bases not matched to a gene: 7. For the CDR3, the DNA is TGTGCCATCTCCCGGACTAGCGGGAGTGGCTCCTACGAGCAGTACTTC. Its translation: CAISRTSGSGSYEQYF.

This clone was detected a few times. The chain employs TRBV7-2 and TRBJ2-5; no clear D gene. Trimming removed 5 bases from V and 5 bases from J, with 15 bases in between. This CDR3 comprises 14 residues. Germline V CDR1 and CDR2: SGHTA, FQGNSA. Written as DNA, the CDR3 is TGTGCCAGCAGCCCCGGATCTGTCGGGGAGACCCAGTACTTC. Protein product: CASSPGSVGETQYF.